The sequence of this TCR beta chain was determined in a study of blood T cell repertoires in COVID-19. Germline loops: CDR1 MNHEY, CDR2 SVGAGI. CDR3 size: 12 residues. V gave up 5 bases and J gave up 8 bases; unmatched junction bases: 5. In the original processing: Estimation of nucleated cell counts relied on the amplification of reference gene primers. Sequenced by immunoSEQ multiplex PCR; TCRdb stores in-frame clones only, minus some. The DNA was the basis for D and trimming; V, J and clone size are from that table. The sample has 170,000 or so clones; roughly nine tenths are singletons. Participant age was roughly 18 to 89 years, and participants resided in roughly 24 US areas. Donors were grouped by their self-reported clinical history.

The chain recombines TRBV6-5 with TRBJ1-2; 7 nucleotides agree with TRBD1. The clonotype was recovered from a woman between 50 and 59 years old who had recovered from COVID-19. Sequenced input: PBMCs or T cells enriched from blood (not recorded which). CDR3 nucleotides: TGTGCCAGCAGTACAGGGGCGGTCGGCTACACCTTC. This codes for CASSTGAVGYTF.